This record looks at one TCR beta chain sequence and its context. The antigen is undetermined. The sample belongs to a study of CD8 T cells in Susac syndrome. The RNA input was roughly 0.45 to 1 ug, and it was reverse transcribed with random hexamers. TCRdb reprocessed the immunoSEQ multiplex PCR reads via MiXCR and lists one record per CDR3 protein. The repertoire holds around 71,000 distinct CDR3 sequences, with around 93% as singletons. Germline lookup yields CDR1 MNHEY and CDR2 SVGEGT. CDR3 length: 14 residues. V dropped 7 bases and J dropped 0 bases, with 12 bases sitting between them. Study outcomes and limitations: CD4+ repertoires of Susac syndrome patients lacked detectable clonal expansion.

The receptor was derived from a human donor with Susac syndrome. V usage is TRBV6-2 or TRBV6-3 and J usage is TRBJ1-1; D call uncertain. Sequenced material: CD4+ T cells from PBMCs. In DNA, the CDR3 is TGTGCCAGCATAACTGGGTCGATGAACACTGAAGCTTTCTTT. This sequence encodes CASITGSMNTEAFF.